The rows below give T cell receptor beta chains drawn from one sample of a study of T-cell memory formation after mild COVID-19. TCRdb reprocessed the 5' RACE reads via MiXCR and lists one record per CDR3 protein. The sample holds about 360,000 distinct CDR3 sequences, approximately 13% seen once. Sequenced input: PBMCs or a T cell subset sorted from them (not recorded which). Every receptor here comes from a man younger than 30 who had mild COVID-19 (a few samples of this study predate the infection). Cell type and time point are not known. CDR3s include the opening cysteine and the closing phenylalanine or tryptophan. The D gene is left open where the match is weak. Clone size is given for some rows only: seen once, a few or many times, or a class if the clone is expanded.

D	J	size	V	DNA	CDR3
TRBD1	TRBJ2-7	few	TRBV7-9	TGTGCCAGCAGACCCCGGGACAGCTACGAGCAGTACTTC	CASRPRDSYEQYF
NA	TRBJ2-1	NA	TRBV29-1	TGCAGTCCGAGCTCCTACAATGAGCAGTTCTTC	CSPSSYNEQFF
NA	TRBJ1-2	NA	TRBV9	TGTGCCAGCAGCGTAGCTCCTGGACGCTCCTCCTATGGCTACACCTTC	CASSVAPGRSSYGYTF
NA	TRBJ1-4	few	TRBV6-5	TGTGCCAGCAGTTACAGGAGAGGTGAAAAACTGTTTTTT	CASSYRRGEKLFF
TRBD1	TRBJ1-4	NA	TRBV7-9	TGTGCCAGCAGCTTAGCGGACAGGGATCTCGGAAAACTGTTTTTT	CASSLADRDLGKLFF
NA	TRBJ2-5	few	TRBV25-1	TGTGCCAGCAGCCCCCTCGGGCTAGAGACCCAGTACTTC	CASSPLGLETQYF
NA	TRBJ1-5	few	TRBV20-1	TGCAGTGCTAGAGATCCTCAGGGTCAGCCCCAGCATTTT	CSARDPQGQPQHF
NA	TRBJ2-2	few	TRBV7-8	TGTGCCAGCAGCTTAAGGCGGGGCAACACCGGGGAGCTGTTTTTT	CASSLRRGNTGELFF
TRBD1	TRBJ2-7	few	TRBV7-9	TGTGCCAGCAGCGAGGACAGGGGCTACGAGCAGTACTTC	CASSEDRGYEQYF
TRBD1	TRBJ2-4	few	TRBV4-2	TGTGCCAGCAGCCTCCGTCGGGACAGGGCAGCCAAAAACATTCAGTACTTC	CASSLRRDRAAKNIQYF
NA	TRBJ2-4	few	TRBV11-2	TGTGCCAGCAGCTTAACCATGTCCAAAAACATTCAGTACTTC	CASSLTMSKNIQYF
TRBD1	TRBJ2-7	NA	TRBV11-2	TGTGCCAGCTCATGGACAGGGGCCCACGAGCAGTACTTC	CASSWTGAHEQYF
NA	TRBJ1-2	NA	TRBV7-2	TGTGCCAGCAGTTCCGGACAGCTCTATGGCTACACCTTC	CASSSGQLYGYTF
NA	TRBJ1-4	NA	TRBV6-5	TGTGCCAGCAGGAAACTGGGGGGTCGGGAAAAACTGTTTTTT	CASRKLGGREKLFF
NA	TRBJ2-7	few	TRBV4-2	TGTGCCAGCAGCCAAGAGATTTTAAGGGAGTACGAGCAGTACTTC	CASSQEILREYEQYF
NA	TRBJ2-5	many	TRBV29-1	TGCAGCGTTGAGACTGACCAAGAGACCCAGTACTTC	CSVETDQETQYF